This paragraph reports one T cell receptor (beta chain). The antigen is unknown. These data come from a study of blood T cells in healthy people across ages. Study in general: The capture of about one barcoded beta molecule per two T cells was achieved by template switching.

The use of a sample-barcoded 5' primer and a J-beta primer mix characterized a second PCR of roughly 6 to 11 cycles. All cDNA molecules were each tagged by a template-switch adaptor with 12 random nucleotides. MiXCR, run by TCRdb on the 5' RACE reads, gives a single entry per CDR3 protein. This sample has 780,000 or so distinct CDR3 sequences, with around half found just once. General study results and limits: The lack of PBMC sorting stopped any conclusive naive versus antigen-experienced comparison.

Each of the donors had 9 to 10 milliliters of peripheral blood drawn into EDTA-treated Vacutainer tubes. Germline V gene lookup returns CDR1 SGHTA and CDR2 FQGTGA. This CDR3 comprises 18 residues. V dropped 4 bases and J dropped 1; count of bases not matched to a gene: 8. The V call is TRBV7-3, the J call TRBJ2-6; 9 positions agree with TRBD1. The sequence came from a man older than 75 in good health. The source material was blood. The CDR3 nucleotides read TGTGCCAGCAGCTATACAGGGGGCGGTGAGTCTGGGGCCAACGTCCTGACTTTC. Translation gives CASSYTGGGESGANVLTF.